What follows are 25 T cell receptor beta chains derived from one specimen sequenced in a study of blood T cell repertoires in COVID-19. The table came from immunoSEQ multiplex PCR; TCRdb's copy has only in-frame clones and leaves some out. The table lists tens of thousands of clones, approximately 90% of them singletons, with about 39% in the top ten. The source material was peripheral blood. The origin of the receptors is a man aged 60 to 69 with active or convalescent COVID-19.

This sequence joins TRBV6-5 and TRBJ2-7; 9 nucleotides line up with TRBD1. V shed 0 bases and J 4 bases; nucleotides not matched to a gene: 4. This CDR3 has 15 amino acids. CDR1 and CDR2 from the germline V gene are MNHEY and SVGAGI. CDR3 protein: CASSYSNRGQYEQYF. For the CDR3, the DNA is TGTGCCAGCAGTTACTCGAACAGGGGGCAGTACGAGCAGTACTTC.

This chain connects TRBV12-5 to TRBJ1-1, with D perhaps matching TRBD1 (5 bases). The CDR3 extends over 14 amino acids. V was clipped by 1 base and J by 0 bases, with 6 bases between them. Germline loops: CDR1 LGHNT, CDR2 FRNRAP. This CDR3 is CASGLEGLNTEAFF. In DNA, the CDR3 is TGTGCTAGTGGTTTGGAGGGGTTGAACACTGAAGCTTTCTTT.

The chain is built from TRBV10-3 and TRBJ1-2; D not resolved. The CDR3 is made up of 12 amino acids. CDR1 is ENHRY and CDR2 is SYGVKD in the germline V gene. The V end lost 4 bases, the J end lost 0 bases, and 3 bases lay between the germline ends. CDR3: CAISGPNYGYTF. The CDR3 DNA sequence: TGTGCCATCAGTGGGCCTAACTATGGCTACACCTTC.

The V gene is TRBV5-1, the J gene TRBJ2-5, with TRBD2 as a possible D gene (5 bases). Germline V gene lookup returns CDR1 SGHRS and CDR2 YFSETQ. Trimming left V 1 base short and J 5 bases short, with 12 bases between. CDR3 length equals 14 residues. The CDR3 sequence is CASSLLGVGETQYF. CDR3 bases: TGCGCCAGCAGCTTGTTGGGAGTCGGGGAGACCCAGTACTTC.

Only one count was recorded for this clone. V gene TRBV19 combines with J gene TRBJ2-6, with D tentatively TRBD1 (6 bases). The germline CDR1 and CDR2 sequences are LNHDA and SQIVND (reference sequence). CDR3 length: 16 amino acids. V lost 4 bases to trimming and J lost 1 base, with 11 bases between them. CDR3 region: CASSRVTGSGANVLTF. The CDR3 DNA reads as TGTGCCAGTAGTAGGGTCACAGGGTCTGGGGCCAACGTCCTGACTTTC.

The chain joins TRBV7-2 to TRBJ1-1; D remains unclear. Germline CDR1 and CDR2: SGHTA and FQGNSA. Trimming removed 5 bases from V and 5 bases from J, with 6 bases in between. The CDR3 loop spans 11 amino acids. The CDR3 DNA reads as TGTGCCAGCAGCCGTCTGACTGAAGCTTTCTTT. Protein product: CASSRLTEAFF.

This chain links TRBV14 with TRBJ2-5, with D maybe TRBD1 (6 bases). The CDR3 is 15 residues long. V lost 0 bases to trimming and J lost 3 bases, with 11 bases between them. Germline CDR1 and CDR2: SGHDN and FVKESK. CDR3 DNA: TGTGCCAGCAGCCAAGAGGGGGCAGGTGAAGAGACCCAGTACTTC. It translates to CASSQEGAGEETQYF. The whole variable domain, filled in from reference TRBV14 and TRBJ2-5, reads EAGVTQFPSHSVIEKGQTVTLRCDPISGHDNLYWYRRVMGKEIKFLLHFVKESKQDESGMPNNRFLAERTGGTYSTLKVQPAELEDSGVYFCASSQEGAGEETQYFGPGTRLLVL.

The V call is TRBV10-3, the J call TRBJ2-5, with a weak D call TRBD1 (5 bases). Germline assignment: CDR1 ENHRY and CDR2 SYGVKD. Trimming removed 5 bases at V and 3 bases at J, with 16 bases between. The CDR3 runs 15 residues. CDR3: CAISLNGQFEETQYF. In DNA form, the CDR3 reads TGTGCCATCAGTTTGAATGGACAATTCGAAGAGACCCAGTACTTC.

In DNA, the CDR3 is TGCGCCAGCAGCCAGACTAGCGGTTACAATGAGCAGTTCTTC. Residues: CASSQTSGYNEQFF. The chain couples TRBV4-1 to TRBJ2-1, with 9 bases that match TRBD2. V was clipped by 3 bases and J by 4 bases; unmatched bases: 1. CDR1 is MGHRA, CDR2 YSYEKL, per germline. This CDR3 contains 14 residues.

The chain employs TRBV7-9 and TRBJ1-4; the D gene is possibly TRBD1 (5 bases). This CDR3 comprises 14 residues. Looked up from germline, CDR1 is SEHNR and CDR2 is FQNEAQ (reference sequence). Trimming took off 1 base at V and 5 bases at J, with 8 bases between the two ends. As DNA, the CDR3 is TGTGCCAGCAGCTTAGGCAGGGTCAATGAAAAACTGTTTTTT. Translated: CASSLGRVNEKLFF.

The V gene is TRBV20-1, the J gene TRBJ2-3; D remains unclear. Germline CDR1 is DFQATT and CDR2 is SNEGSKA (reference sequence). The CDR3 has 10 amino acids. V was shortened by 6 bases and J by 6 bases, with 7 bases between the two germline ends. CDR3 nucleotides: TGCAGTGCCCTGCGGGATACGCAGTATTTT. This codes for CSALRDTQYF.

The V gene is TRBV10-3, the J gene TRBJ2-1; 13 bases are a match to TRBD2. The germline V gene encodes CDR1 ENHRY and CDR2 SYGVKD. V dropped 6 bases and J dropped 8; count of bases not matched to a gene: 4. This CDR3 spans 14 amino acids. The CDR3 reads CAISPGTSGDEQFF. The CDR3 region has the DNA TGTGCCATCAGCCCCGGGACTAGCGGGGATGAGCAGTTCTTC.

In its sample, this clone was seen a few times. The V call is TRBV28, the J call TRBJ1-2; 7 nucleotides line up with TRBD1. The germline V gene encodes CDR1 MDHEN and CDR2 SYDVKM. The CDR3 covers 13 residues. The V segment lost 9 bases and the J segment 3 bases; nucleotides outside the gene matches: 7. The CDR3 loop reads CASALGTDYGYTF. The CDR3 region has the DNA TGTGCCAGTGCGCTGGGGACAGACTATGGCTACACCTTC.

The chain carries TRBV27 and TRBJ1-1; D perhaps matches TRBD1 (5 bases). Trimming took off 6 bases at V and 4 bases at J, with 12 bases between the two ends. Per germline, CDR1 MNHEY and CDR2 SMNVEV (reference sequence). This CDR3 is built from 13 residues. The CDR3 loop is CASRFRGSTEAFF. The CDR3 DNA sequence: TGTGCCAGCAGATTTCGGGGGAGCACTGAAGCTTTCTTT.

The V gene is TRBV12-3 or TRBV12-4, the J gene TRBJ1-1; the D is unclear. The CDR3 runs to 11 residues. V lost 6 bases to trimming and J lost 10 bases, with 12 bases between them. CDR3 region: CASRGPRGAFF. CDR3 bases: TGTGCCAGCAGAGGGCCTCGGGGAGCTTTCTTT.

The chain uses TRBV19 and TRBJ1-3; 7 nucleotides line up with TRBD1. The length of the CDR3 is 15 residues. CDR1 is LNHDA, CDR2 SQIVND, per germline (reference sequence). V lost 5 bases to trimming and J lost 4 bases; unmatched junction nucleotides: 8. CDR3 amino acids: CASSATGLWGNTIYF. In DNA form, the CDR3 reads TGTGCCAGTAGTGCGACAGGGCTTTGGGGAAACACCATATATTTT. The full variable domain, in which reference TRBV19 and TRBJ1-3 provide the parts outside the CDR3, is DGGITQSPKYLFRKEGQNVTLSCEQNLNHDAMYWYRQDPGQGLRLIYYSQIVNDFQKGDIAEGYSVSREKKESFPLTVTSAQKNPTAFYLCASSATGLWGNTIYFGEGSWLTVV.

The rearrangement joins TRBV5-1 to TRBJ2-5; 7 nucleotides line up with TRBD2. Germline V lookup: CDR1 SGHRS, CDR2 YFSETQ. The junction had 19 bases not matched to a gene; V was cut back by 7 bases and J by 4 bases. The CDR3 runs 17 residues. In DNA form, the CDR3 reads TGCGCCAGCGCCTTCTCCGGGACTAACACGCCCCCAGAGACCCAGTACTTC. It codes for CASAFSGTNTPPETQYF. Together with reference TRBV5-1 and TRBJ2-5, the CDR3 gives the full variable domain: KAGVTQTPRYLIKTRGQQVTLSCSPISGHRSVSWYQQTPGQGLQFLFEYFSETQRNKGNFPGRFSGRQFSNSRSEMNVSTLELGDSALYLCASAFSGTNTPPETQYFGPGTRLLVL.

V and J are TRBV19 and TRBJ2-1, with D uncertain. Trimming cost V 6 bases and J 6 bases, with 9 bases left between them. The CDR3 length is 12 residues. Germline V gives CDR1 LNHDA, CDR2 SQIVND (reference sequence). CDR3 amino acids: CASSTSGNEQFF. The CDR3 bases are TGTGCCAGTAGCACCTCGGGCAATGAGCAGTTCTTC.

The gene calls are TRBV7-8 and TRBJ2-3; 8 bases align to TRBD2. CDR1 and CDR2 (germline): SGHVS, FQNEAQ. The CDR3 runs 16 residues. Unmatched junction bases numbered 7, after V lost 1 base and J lost 4 bases. The CDR3 loop reads CASSLGGLGIPDTQYF. For the CDR3, the DNA is TGTGCCAGCAGCTTAGGGGGACTAGGGATTCCAGATACGCAGTATTTT.

The chain employs TRBV18 and TRBJ1-2; D might be TRBD1 (6 bases). The CDR3 length is 14 residues. With 3 bases removed from V and 6 bases from J, the gap between germline ends came to 14 bases. The germline V gene has CDR1 KGHSH and CDR2 LQKENI. The CDR3 sequence: CASSPSTGRDGYTF. The CDR3 DNA reads TGTGCCAGCTCACCTTCGACAGGAAGGGATGGCTACACCTTC.

This clone showed up just once. The V and J genes are TRBV5-6 and TRBJ1-2; no clear D. V was trimmed by 4 bases and J by 4 bases, leaving 11 bases between them. This CDR3 is 13 amino acids long. Germline V lookup: CDR1 SGHDT, CDR2 YYEEEE. CDR3 region: CASSPTLSYGYTF. The CDR3 bases are TGTGCCAGCAGCCCGACACTCTCCTATGGCTACACCTTC.

The chain couples TRBV19 to TRBJ2-7, with 9 bases aligning to TRBD1. Germline V gene data show CDR1 as LNHDA and CDR2 as SQIVND (reference sequence). V lost 6 bases to trimming and J lost 6 bases; unmatched junction nucleotides: 3. This CDR3 is 12 amino acids long. The CDR3 DNA reads as TGTGCCAGTAGCGACAGGGGGAGCGAGCAGTACTTC. It yields the protein CASSDRGSEQYF.

The chain links TRBV6-1 to TRBJ2-7, with D possibly TRBD1 on 5 matching bases. The V end lost 0 bases, the J end lost 3 bases, and 6 bases lay between the germline ends. Germline V gene data show CDR1 as MNHNS and CDR2 as SASEGT. The CDR3 is 13 residues long. The CDR3 DNA reads as TGTGCCAGCAGTGAAGCAGGGGACTACGAGCAGTACTTC. Translating gives CASSEAGDYEQYF.

The rearrangement joins TRBV7-2 to TRBJ2-2; 7 bases line up with TRBD1. Germline trimming cut 0 bases from V and 7 bases from J; bases unmatched to any gene: 8. Germline loops: CDR1 SGHTA, CDR2 FQGNSA. The CDR3 extends over 16 amino acids. In DNA, the CDR3 is TGTGCCAGCAGCTTAGCGACACAGACAGGGTTCGGGGAGCTGTTTTTT. Translating it yields CASSLATQTGFGELFF.

The chain couples TRBV6-8 to TRBJ1-2; TRBD1 might be the D (6 bases). The CDR3 loop spans 15 amino acids. Per the germline V gene, CDR1 is MNHGY and CDR2 is SAAAGT. V was clipped by 4 bases and J by 4 bases, with 16 bases between them. The CDR3 DNA is TGTGCCAGCAGTTTTTCCCCCCAGGGGATCTATGGCTACACCTTC. Translated, it gives CASSFSPQGIYGYTF.